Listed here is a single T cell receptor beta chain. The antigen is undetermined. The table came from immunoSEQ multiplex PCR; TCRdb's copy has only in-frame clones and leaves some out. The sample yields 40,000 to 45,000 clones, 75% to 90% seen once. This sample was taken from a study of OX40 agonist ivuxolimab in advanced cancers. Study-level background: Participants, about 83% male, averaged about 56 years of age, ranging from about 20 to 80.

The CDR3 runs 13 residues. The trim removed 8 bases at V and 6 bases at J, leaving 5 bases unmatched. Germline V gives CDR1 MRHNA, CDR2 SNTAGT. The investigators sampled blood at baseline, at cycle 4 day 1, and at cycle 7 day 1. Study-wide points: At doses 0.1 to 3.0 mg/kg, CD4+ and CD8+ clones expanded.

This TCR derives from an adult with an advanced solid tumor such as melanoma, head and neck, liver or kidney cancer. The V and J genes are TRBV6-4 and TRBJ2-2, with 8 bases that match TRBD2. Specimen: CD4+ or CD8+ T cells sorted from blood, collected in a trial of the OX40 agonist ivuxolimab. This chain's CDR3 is CASRERESGELFF. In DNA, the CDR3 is TGTGCCAGCCGGGAGCGGGAGTCCGGGGAGCTGTTTTTT.